This is a list of T cell receptor beta chains from one sample in a study of blood T cell repertoires in COVID-19. Produced via immunoSEQ multiplex PCR; TCRdb's table is partial and in-frame only. The sample includes around 73,000 clones, approximately 83% seen only once; the top ten take around 28%. The sample taken for sequencing was peripheral blood. Receptors originate from a human donor in a cohort sampled during active COVID-19. Both conserved end residues are part of each CDR3. D genes are given only for firm matches. The size field is filled for only some rows; it gives once, few, many or a size class.

CDR3 protein: CASSLLRGKSEQYF
CDR3 DNA: TGTGCCAGCAGTTTATTGAGGGGGAAGAGCGAGCAGTACTTC
clone size: NA
V gene: TRBV27
J gene: TRBJ2-7
D gene: NA

CDR3 protein: CASSIFQSNQPQHF
CDR3 DNA: TGTGCCAGTAGTATATTCCAAAGCAATCAGCCCCAGCATTTT
clone size: few
V gene: TRBV19
J gene: TRBJ1-5
D gene: NA

CDR3 protein: CASSFRGSEQYF
CDR3 DNA: TGTGCCAGCAGTTTTCGGGGAAGCGAGCAGTACTTC
clone size: NA
V gene: TRBV28
J gene: TRBJ2-7
D gene: NA

CDR3 protein: CASSHDRFFGNTQYF
CDR3 DNA: TGTGCCAGCAGCCACGACAGGTTTTTCGGAAATACGCAGTATTTT
clone size: NA
V gene: TRBV3-1/TRBV3-2
J gene: TRBJ2-3
D gene: NA

CDR3 protein: CSVPDRGHGYTF
CDR3 DNA: TGCAGCGTCCCCGACAGGGGGCATGGCTACACCTTC
clone size: once
V gene: TRBV29-1
J gene: TRBJ1-2
D gene: TRBD1

CDR3 protein: CASSFDEQFF
CDR3 DNA: TGTGCCAGCAGTTTCGATGAGCAGTTCTTC
clone size: NA
V gene: TRBV28
J gene: TRBJ2-1
D gene: NA

CDR3 protein: CASSQNGQDLVNEQFF
CDR3 DNA: TGCGCCAGCAGTCAAAATGGACAGGATCTAGTCAATGAGCAGTTCTTC
clone size: NA
V gene: TRBV23-1
J gene: TRBJ2-1
D gene: TRBD1

CDR3 protein: CASSQGAGETQYF
CDR3 DNA: TGTGCCAGCAGTCAGGGGGCGGGTGAGACCCAGTACTTC
clone size: NA
V gene: TRBV6-6
J gene: TRBJ2-5
D gene: TRBD1

CDR3 protein: CASSPGTLETQYF
CDR3 DNA: TGTGCCAGCAGCCCAGGGACTCTAGAGACCCAGTACTTC
clone size: NA
V gene: TRBV5-4
J gene: TRBJ2-5
D gene: NA

CDR3 protein: CASSARQGARTEAFF
CDR3 DNA: TGTGCCAGCAGCGCAAGACAGGGGGCGCGGACTGAAGCTTTCTTT
clone size: NA
V gene: TRBV5-4
J gene: TRBJ1-1
D gene: TRBD1

CDR3 protein: CASSYSVAAPYEQYF
CDR3 DNA: TGTGCCAGCAGTTACTCGGTAGCGGCCCCCTACGAGCAGTACTTC
clone size: NA
V gene: TRBV6-5
J gene: TRBJ2-7
D gene: NA

CDR3 protein: CTSSQEETRTGGELFF
CDR3 DNA: TGCACCAGCAGCCAAGAGGAAACTAGAACCGGAGGGGAGCTGTTTTTT
clone size: NA
V gene: TRBV1
J gene: TRBJ2-2
D gene: NA

CDR3 protein: CASSLGEGSYNSPLHF
CDR3 DNA: TGTGCCAGCAGCTTAGGGGAAGGGTCCTATAATTCACCCCTCCACTTT
clone size: few
V gene: TRBV5-4
J gene: TRBJ1-6
D gene: NA

CDR3 protein: CARSLLARAGELFF
CDR3 DNA: TGTGCCAGAAGCCTACTAGCTCGCGCCGGGGAGCTGTTTTTT
clone size: NA
V gene: TRBV5-3
J gene: TRBJ2-2
D gene: NA

CDR3 protein: CASSYQIWGPYEQYF
CDR3 DNA: TGTGCCAGCAGTTACCAGATCTGGGGCCCCTACGAGCAGTACTTC
clone size: once
V gene: TRBV6-2/TRBV6-3
J gene: TRBJ2-7
D gene: NA

CDR3 protein: CASMQPARVNEQYF
CDR3 DNA: TGCGCCAGCATGCAGCCGGCTCGGGTAAACGAGCAGTACTTC
clone size: few
V gene: TRBV10-1
J gene: TRBJ2-7
D gene: NA

CDR3 protein: CASSLVRGSGGYEQYF
CDR3 DNA: TGTGCCAGCAGCTTAGTAAGGGGTTCCGGGGGCTACGAGCAGTACTTC
clone size: NA
V gene: TRBV11-2
J gene: TRBJ2-7
D gene: NA

CDR3 protein: CASSPGLQETQYF
CDR3 DNA: TGTGCCAGCAGTCCGGGACTACAAGAGACCCAGTACTTC
clone size: NA
V gene: TRBV2
J gene: TRBJ2-5
D gene: TRBD2

CDR3 protein: CACRQGGNSPLHF
CDR3 DNA: TGTGCCTGCCGACAGGGAGGAAATTCACCCCTCCACTTT
clone size: NA
V gene: TRBV6-5
J gene: TRBJ1-6
D gene: TRBD1

CDR3 protein: CASSWTGGNSPLHF
CDR3 DNA: TGTGCCAGCAGTTGGACAGGGGGTAATTCACCCCTCCACTTT
clone size: NA
V gene: TRBV27
J gene: TRBJ1-6
D gene: TRBD1

CDR3 protein: CASSWEQGAEAFF
CDR3 DNA: TGTGCCAGCAGCTGGGAACAGGGGGCTGAAGCTTTCTTT
clone size: few
V gene: TRBV5-6
J gene: TRBJ1-1
D gene: TRBD1

CDR3 protein: CASSHSDRDEQYF
CDR3 DNA: TGTGCCAGCAGCCATTCCGACAGGGACGAGCAGTACTTC
clone size: NA
V gene: TRBV4-2
J gene: TRBJ2-7
D gene: TRBD1

CDR3 protein: CASSGGTSGGGYEQFF
CDR3 DNA: TGTGCCAGCAGTGGCGGGACTAGCGGGGGTGGATATGAGCAGTTCTTC
clone size: NA
V gene: TRBV6-1
J gene: TRBJ2-1
D gene: TRBD2

CDR3 protein: CASSPYFTGSSYEQYF
CDR3 DNA: TGTGCCAGCTCACCTTACTTTACAGGGAGCTCCTACGAGCAGTACTTC
clone size: once
V gene: TRBV18
J gene: TRBJ2-7
D gene: NA

CDR3 protein: CSGKTGNTIYF
CDR3 DNA: TGCAGCGGGAAGACAGGAAACACCATATATTTT
clone size: NA
V gene: TRBV29-1
J gene: TRBJ1-3
D gene: NA

CDR3 protein: CASSIGAGGTDTQYF
CDR3 DNA: TGTGCCAGTAGTATAGGAGCGGGGGGGACAGATACGCAGTATTTT
clone size: NA
V gene: TRBV19
J gene: TRBJ2-3
D gene: TRBD2

CDR3 protein: CASTRGGSGNTIYF
CDR3 DNA: TGTGCCAGTACCCGAGGAGGCTCTGGAAACACCATATATTTT
clone size: few
V gene: TRBV7-9
J gene: TRBJ1-3
D gene: NA